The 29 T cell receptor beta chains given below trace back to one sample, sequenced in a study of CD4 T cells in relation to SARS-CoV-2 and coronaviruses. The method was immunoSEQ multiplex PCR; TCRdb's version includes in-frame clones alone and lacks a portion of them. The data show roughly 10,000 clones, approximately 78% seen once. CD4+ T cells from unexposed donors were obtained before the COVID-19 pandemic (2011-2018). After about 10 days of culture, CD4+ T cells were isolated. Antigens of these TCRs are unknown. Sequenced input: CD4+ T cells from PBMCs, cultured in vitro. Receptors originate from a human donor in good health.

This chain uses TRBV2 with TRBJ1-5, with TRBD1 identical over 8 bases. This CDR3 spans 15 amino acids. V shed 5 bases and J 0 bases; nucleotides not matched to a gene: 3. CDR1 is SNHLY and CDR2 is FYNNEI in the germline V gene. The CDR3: CASSFTGGSNQPQHF. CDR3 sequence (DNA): TGTGCCAGCAGTTTCACAGGGGGTAGCAATCAGCCCCAGCATTTT. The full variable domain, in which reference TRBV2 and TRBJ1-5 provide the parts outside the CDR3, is EPEVTQTPSHQVTQMGQEVILRCVPISNHLYFYWYRQILGQKVEFLVSFYNNEISEKSEIFDDQFSVERPDGSNFTLKIRSTKLEDSAMYFCASSFTGGSNQPQHFGDGTRLSIL.

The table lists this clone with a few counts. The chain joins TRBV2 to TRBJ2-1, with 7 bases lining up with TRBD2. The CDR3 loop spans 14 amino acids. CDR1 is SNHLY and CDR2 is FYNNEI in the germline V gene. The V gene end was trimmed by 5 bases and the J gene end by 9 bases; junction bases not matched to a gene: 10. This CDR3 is CASSSRDYRLEQFF. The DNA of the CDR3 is TGTGCCAGCAGTTCCCGGGACTACCGTCTTGAGCAGTTCTTC. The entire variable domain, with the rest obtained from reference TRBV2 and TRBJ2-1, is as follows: EPEVTQTPSHQVTQMGQEVILRCVPISNHLYFYWYRQILGQKVEFLVSFYNNEISEKSEIFDDQFSVERPDGSNFTLKIRSTKLEDSAMYFCASSSRDYRLEQFFGPGTRLTVL.

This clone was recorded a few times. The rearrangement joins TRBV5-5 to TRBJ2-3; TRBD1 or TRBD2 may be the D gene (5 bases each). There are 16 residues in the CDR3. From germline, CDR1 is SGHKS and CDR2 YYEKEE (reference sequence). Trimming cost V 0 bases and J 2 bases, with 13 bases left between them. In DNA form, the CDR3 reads TGTGCCAGCAGCTTGGGTCTAGTCGGGGCCACAGATACGCAGTATTTT. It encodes CASSLGLVGATDTQYF. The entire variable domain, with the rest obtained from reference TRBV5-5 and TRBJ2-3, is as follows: DAGVTQSPTHLIKTRGQQVTLRCSPISGHKSVSWYQQVLGQGPQFIFQYYEKEERGRGNFPDRFSARQFPNYSSELNVNALLLGDSALYLCASSLGLVGATDTQYFGPGTRLTVL.

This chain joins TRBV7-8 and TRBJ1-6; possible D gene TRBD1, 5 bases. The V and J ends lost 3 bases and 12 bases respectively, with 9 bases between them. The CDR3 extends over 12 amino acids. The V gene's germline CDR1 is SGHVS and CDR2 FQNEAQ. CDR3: CASSFRGEPLHF. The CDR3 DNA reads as TGTGCCAGCAGCTTTAGGGGTGAACCCCTCCACTTT.

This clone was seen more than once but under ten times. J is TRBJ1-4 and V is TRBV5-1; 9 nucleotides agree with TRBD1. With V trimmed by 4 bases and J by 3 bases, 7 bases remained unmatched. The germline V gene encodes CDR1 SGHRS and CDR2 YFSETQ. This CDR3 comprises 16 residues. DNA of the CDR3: TGCGCCAGCAGCGAAAGGACAGGGGATGCTAATGAAAAACTGTTTTTT. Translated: CASSERTGDANEKLFF.

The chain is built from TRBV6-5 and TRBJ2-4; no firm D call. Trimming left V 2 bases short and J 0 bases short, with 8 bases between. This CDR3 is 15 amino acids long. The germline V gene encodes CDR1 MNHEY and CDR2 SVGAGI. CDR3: CASSYGLLAKNIQYF. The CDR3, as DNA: TGTGCCAGCAGTTACGGGCTTCTAGCCAAAAACATTCAGTACTTC.

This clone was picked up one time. The CDR3 coding sequence is TGTGCCAGCAGTGACCTCGGGAGTGGGGTCGGGGAGCTGTTTTTT. Its translation: CASSDLGSGVGELFF. The chain combines TRBV2 with TRBJ2-2; D possibly corresponds to TRBD2 (6 bases). The CDR3 sequence is 15 residues long. Deletions cut 3 bases from V and 7 bases from J, with 15 bases between. Germline V gene lookup returns CDR1 SNHLY and CDR2 FYNNEI. The full variable domain, with the rest looked up from reference TRBV2 and TRBJ2-2, is EPEVTQTPSHQVTQMGQEVILRCVPISNHLYFYWYRQILGQKVEFLVSFYNNEISEKSEIFDDQFSVERPDGSNFTLKIRSTKLEDSAMYFCASSDLGSGVGELFFGEGSRLTVL.

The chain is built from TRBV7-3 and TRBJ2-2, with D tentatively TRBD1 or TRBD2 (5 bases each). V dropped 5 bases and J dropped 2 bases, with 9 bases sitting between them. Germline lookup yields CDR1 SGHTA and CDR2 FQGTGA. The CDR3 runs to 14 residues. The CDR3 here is CASSRDLNTGELFF. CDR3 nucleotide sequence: TGTGCCAGCAGCAGGGACCTCAACACCGGGGAGCTGTTTTTT.

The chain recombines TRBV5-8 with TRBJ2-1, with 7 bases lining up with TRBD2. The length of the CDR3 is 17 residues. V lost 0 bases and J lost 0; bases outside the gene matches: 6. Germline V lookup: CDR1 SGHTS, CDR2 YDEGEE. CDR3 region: CASSLGLGGGSYNEQFF. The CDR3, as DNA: TGTGCCAGCAGCTTGGGGCTTGGGGGGGGCTCCTACAATGAGCAGTTCTTC.

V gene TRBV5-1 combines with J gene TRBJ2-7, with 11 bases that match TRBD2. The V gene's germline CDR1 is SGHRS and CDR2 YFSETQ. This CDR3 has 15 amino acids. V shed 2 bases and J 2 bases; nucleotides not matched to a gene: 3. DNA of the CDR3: TGCGCCAGCAGCTTATTAGCGGGAGGGCCCTACGAGCAGTACTTC. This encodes CASSLLAGGPYEQYF.

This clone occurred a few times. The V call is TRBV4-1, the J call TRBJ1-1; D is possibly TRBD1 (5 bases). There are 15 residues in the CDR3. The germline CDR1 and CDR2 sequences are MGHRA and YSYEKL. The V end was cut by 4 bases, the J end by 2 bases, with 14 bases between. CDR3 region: CASSRTGTENTEAFF. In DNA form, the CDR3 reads TGCGCCAGCAGCCGTACCGGGACCGAAAACACTGAAGCTTTCTTT.

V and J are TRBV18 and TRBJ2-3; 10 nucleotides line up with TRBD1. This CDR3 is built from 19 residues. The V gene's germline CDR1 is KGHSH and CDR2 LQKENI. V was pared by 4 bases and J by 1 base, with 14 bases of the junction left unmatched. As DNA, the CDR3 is TGTGCCAGCTCACGGACAGGGGGATTCCAAAAAACGGGCACAGATACGCAGTATTTT. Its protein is CASSRTGGFQKTGTDTQYF.

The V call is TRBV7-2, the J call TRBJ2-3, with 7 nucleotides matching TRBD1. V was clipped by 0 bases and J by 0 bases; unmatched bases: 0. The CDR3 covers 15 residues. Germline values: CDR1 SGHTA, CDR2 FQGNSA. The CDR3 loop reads CASSLAGQSTDTQYF. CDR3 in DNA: TGTGCCAGCAGCTTAGCGGGACAGAGCACAGATACGCAGTATTTT.

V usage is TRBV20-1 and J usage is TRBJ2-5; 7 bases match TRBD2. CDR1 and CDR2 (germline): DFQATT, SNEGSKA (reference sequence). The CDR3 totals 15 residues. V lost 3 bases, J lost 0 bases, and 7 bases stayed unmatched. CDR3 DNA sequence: TGCAGTGCTAGTATTGGCGGGAGAAACCAAGAGACCCAGTACTTC. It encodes CSASIGGRNQETQYF.

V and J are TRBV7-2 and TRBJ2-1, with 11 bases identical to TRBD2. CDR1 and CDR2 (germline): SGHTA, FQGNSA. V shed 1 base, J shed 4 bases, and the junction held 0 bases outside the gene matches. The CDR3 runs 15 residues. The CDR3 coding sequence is TGTGCCAGCAGCTTAGGACTAGCGGGGTACAATGAGCAGTTCTTC. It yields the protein CASSLGLAGYNEQFF.

CDR3 residues: CASLGGREASYNEQFF. CDR3 in DNA: TGTGCCAGCTTGGGGGGGCGGGAGGCTTCCTACAATGAGCAGTTCTTC. The rearrangement joins TRBV7-3 to TRBJ2-1, with 8 bases matching TRBD2. V lost 8 bases, J lost 1 base, and 10 bases stayed unmatched. Looked up from germline, CDR1 is SGHTA and CDR2 is FQGTGA. The CDR3 sequence is 16 residues long.

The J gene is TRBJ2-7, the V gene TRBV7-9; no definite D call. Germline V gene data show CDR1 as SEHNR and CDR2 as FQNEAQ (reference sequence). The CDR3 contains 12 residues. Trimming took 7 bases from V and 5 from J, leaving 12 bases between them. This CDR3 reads CASTGYRNEQYF. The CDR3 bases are TGTGCCAGCACCGGGTACAGAAACGAGCAGTACTTC.

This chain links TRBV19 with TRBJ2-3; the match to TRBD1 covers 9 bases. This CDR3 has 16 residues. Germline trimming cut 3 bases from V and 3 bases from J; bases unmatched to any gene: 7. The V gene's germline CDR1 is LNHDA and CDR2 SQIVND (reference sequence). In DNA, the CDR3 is TGTGCCAGTAGTATGGGACAGGGTGGTGTTACAGATACGCAGTATTTT. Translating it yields CASSMGQGGVTDTQYF.

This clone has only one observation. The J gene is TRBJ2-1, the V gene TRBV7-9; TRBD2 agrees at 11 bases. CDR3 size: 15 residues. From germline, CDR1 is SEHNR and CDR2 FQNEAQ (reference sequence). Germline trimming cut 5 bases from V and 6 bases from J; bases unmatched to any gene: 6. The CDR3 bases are TGTGCCAGCAGCGACCGGACTAGCGGGCTCAATGAGCAGTTCTTC. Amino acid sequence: CASSDRTSGLNEQFF.

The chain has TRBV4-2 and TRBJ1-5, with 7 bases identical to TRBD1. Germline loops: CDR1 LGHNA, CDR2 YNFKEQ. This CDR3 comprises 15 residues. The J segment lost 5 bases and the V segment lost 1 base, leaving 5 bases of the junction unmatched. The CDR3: CASSQADRVDQPQHF. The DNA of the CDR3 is TGTGCCAGCAGCCAAGCTGACAGGGTGGATCAGCCCCAGCATTTT.

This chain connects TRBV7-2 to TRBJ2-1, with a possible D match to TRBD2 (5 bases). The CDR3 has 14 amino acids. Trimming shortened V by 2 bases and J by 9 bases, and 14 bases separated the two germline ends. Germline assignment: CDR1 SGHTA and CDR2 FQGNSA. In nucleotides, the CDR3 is TGTGCCAGCAGCTTAACTAGTAACAAGGGTGAGCAGTTCTTC. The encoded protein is CASSLTSNKGEQFF.

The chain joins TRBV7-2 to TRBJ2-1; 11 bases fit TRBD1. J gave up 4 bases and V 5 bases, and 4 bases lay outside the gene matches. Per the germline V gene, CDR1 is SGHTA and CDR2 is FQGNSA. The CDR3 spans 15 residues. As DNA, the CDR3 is TGTGCCAGCAGCAACCGGGACAGGGGGTACAATGAGCAGTTCTTC. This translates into CASSNRDRGYNEQFF.

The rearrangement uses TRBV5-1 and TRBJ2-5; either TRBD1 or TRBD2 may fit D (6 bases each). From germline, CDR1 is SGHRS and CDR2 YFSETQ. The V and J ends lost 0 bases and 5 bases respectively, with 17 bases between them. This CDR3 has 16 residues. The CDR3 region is CASSLGGARGQETQYF. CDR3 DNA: TGCGCCAGCAGCTTGGGGGGGGCGCGGGGTCAGGAGACCCAGTACTTC.

DNA of the CDR3: TGTGCCAGCAGACACGGGCGTCGTGGGGGCGAGCAGTACTTC. Protein product: CASRHGRRGGEQYF. V usage is TRBV4-2 and J usage is TRBJ2-7; either TRBD1 or TRBD2 may fit D (5 bases each). The germline V and J ends were trimmed by 6 bases and 6 bases, with 18 bases remaining between them. Germline CDR1 LGHNA, CDR2 YNFKEQ. CDR3 size: 14 residues.

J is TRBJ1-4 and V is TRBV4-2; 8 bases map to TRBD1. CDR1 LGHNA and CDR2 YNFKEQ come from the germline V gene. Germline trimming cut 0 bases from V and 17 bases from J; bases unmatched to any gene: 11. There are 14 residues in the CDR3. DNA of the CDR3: TGTGCCAGCAGCCAAGATATCTCGTCGGCAGGGGGCTTTTTT. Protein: CASSQDISSAGGFF.

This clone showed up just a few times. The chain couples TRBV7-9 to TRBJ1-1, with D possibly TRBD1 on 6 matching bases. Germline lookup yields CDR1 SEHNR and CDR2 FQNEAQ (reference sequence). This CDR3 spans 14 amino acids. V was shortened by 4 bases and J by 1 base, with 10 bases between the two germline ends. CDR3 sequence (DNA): TGTGCCAGCAGCTCCTTGACAGGGAACACTGAAGCTTTCTTT. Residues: CASSSLTGNTEAFF.

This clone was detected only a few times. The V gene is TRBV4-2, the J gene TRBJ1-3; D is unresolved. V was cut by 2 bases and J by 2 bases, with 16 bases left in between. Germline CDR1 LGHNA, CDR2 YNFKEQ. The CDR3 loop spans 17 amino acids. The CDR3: CASSQSPEQLPGNTIYF. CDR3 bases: TGTGCCAGCAGCCAATCCCCCGAGCAGCTACCTGGAAACACCATATATTTT.

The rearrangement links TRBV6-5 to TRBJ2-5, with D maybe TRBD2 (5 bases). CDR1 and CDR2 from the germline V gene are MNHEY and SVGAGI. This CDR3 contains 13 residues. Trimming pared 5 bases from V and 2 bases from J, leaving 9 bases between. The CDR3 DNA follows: TGTGCCAGCAGTCACGGGATACAAGAGACCCAGTACTTC. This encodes CASSHGIQETQYF.

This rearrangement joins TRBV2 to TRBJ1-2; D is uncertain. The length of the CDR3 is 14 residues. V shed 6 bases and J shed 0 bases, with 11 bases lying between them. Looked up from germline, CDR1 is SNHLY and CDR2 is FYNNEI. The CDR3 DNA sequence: TGTGCCAGCAGCGGTGCCCTTGCTAACTATGGCTACACCTTC. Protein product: CASSGALANYGYTF.